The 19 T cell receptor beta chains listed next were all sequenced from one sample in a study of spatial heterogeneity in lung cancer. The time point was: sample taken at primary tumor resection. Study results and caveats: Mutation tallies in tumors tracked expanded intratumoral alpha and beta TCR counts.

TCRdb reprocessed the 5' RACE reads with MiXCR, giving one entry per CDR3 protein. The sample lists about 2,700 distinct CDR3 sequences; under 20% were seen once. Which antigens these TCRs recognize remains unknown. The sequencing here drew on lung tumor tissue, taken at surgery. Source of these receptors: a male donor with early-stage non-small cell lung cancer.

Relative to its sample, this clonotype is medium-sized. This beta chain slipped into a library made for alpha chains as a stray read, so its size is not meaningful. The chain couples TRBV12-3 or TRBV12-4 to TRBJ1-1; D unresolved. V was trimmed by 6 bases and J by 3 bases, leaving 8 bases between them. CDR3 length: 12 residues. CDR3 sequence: CASSPGDTEAFF. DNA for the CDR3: TGTGCCAGCAGCCCCGGTGACACTGAAGCTTTCTTT.

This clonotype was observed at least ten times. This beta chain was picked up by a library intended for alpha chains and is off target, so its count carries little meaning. As DNA, the CDR3 is TGTGCCAGCAGCATTGACAGTAGCACAGATACGCAGTATTTT. Translated: CASSIDSSTDTQYF. The J gene is TRBJ2-3, the V gene TRBV7-2; D might be TRBD1 (5 bases). V was trimmed by 5 bases and J by 0 bases, leaving 9 bases between them. The V gene's germline CDR1 is SGHTA and CDR2 FQGNSA. The CDR3 spans 14 residues.

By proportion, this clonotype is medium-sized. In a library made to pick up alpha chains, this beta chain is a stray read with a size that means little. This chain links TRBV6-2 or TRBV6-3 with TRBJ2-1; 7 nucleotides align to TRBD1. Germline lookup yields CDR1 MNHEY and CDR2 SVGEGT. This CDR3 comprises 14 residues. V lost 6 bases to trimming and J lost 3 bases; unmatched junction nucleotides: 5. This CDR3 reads CASSQGQDYNEQFF. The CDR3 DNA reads TGTGCCAGCAGCCAAGGACAGGACTACAATGAGCAGTTCTTC.

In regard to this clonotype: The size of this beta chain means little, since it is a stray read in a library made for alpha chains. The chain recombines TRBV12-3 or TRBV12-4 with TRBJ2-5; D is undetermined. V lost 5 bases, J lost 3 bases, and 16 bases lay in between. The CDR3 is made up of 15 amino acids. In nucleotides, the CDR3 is TGTGCCAGCAGTCCAACGTCCGCTGGGAAAGAGACCCAGTACTTC. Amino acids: CASSPTSAGKETQYF.

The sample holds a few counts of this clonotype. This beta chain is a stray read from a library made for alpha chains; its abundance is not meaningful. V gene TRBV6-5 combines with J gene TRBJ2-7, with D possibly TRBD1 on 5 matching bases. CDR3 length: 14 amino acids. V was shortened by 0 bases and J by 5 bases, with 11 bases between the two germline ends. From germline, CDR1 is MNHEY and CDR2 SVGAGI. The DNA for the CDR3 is TGTGCCAGCAGTTACTCCCAGGGAAGGCACGAGCAGTACTTC. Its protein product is CASSYSQGRHEQYF.

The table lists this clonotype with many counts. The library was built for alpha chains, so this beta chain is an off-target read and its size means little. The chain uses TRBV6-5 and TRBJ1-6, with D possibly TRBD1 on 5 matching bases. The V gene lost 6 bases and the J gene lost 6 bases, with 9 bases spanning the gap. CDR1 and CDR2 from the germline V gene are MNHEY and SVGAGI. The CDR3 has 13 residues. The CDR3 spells CASSVRGNSPLHF. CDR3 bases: TGTGCCAGCAGCGTTAGGGGTAATTCACCCCTCCACTTT.

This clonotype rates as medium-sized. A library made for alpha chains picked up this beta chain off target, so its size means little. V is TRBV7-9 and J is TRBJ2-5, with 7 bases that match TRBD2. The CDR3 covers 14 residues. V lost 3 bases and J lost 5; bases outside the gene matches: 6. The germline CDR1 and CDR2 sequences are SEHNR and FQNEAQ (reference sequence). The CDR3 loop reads CASSLTLLAETQYF. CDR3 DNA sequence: TGTGCCAGCAGCTTGACCCTACTAGCGGAGACCCAGTACTTC.

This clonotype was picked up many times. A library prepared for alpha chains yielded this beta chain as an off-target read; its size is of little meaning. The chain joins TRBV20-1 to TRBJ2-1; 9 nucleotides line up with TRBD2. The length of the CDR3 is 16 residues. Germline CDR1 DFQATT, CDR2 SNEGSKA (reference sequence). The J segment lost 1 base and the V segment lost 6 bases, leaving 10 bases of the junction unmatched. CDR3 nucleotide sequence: TGCAGTGCCACCGGGGTAGCGGGGGAATCCTACAATGAGCAGTTCTTC. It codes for CSATGVAGESYNEQFF.

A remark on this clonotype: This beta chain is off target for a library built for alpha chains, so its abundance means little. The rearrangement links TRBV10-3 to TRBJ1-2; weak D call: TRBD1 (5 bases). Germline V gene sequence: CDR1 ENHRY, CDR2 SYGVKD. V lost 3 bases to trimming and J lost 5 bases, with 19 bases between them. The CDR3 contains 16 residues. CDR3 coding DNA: TGTGCCATCAGTGACCCCTCGGACATGAAAATTTATGGCTACACCTTC. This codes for CAISDPSDMKIYGYTF.

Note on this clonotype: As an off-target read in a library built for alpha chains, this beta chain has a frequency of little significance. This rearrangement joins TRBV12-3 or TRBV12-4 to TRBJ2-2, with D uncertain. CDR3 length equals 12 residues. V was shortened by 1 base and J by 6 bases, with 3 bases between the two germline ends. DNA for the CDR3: TGTGCCAGCAGTTTAGGGGCCGGGGAGCTGTTTTTT. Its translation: CASSLGAGELFF.

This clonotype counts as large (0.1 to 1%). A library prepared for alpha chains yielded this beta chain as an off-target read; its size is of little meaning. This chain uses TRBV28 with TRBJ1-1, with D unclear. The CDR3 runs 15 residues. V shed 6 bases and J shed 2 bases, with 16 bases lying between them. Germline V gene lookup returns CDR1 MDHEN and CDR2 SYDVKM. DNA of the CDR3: TGTGCCAGCAGCACCTGGTCAGCCCCTAACACTGAAGCTTTCTTT. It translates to CASSTWSAPNTEAFF.

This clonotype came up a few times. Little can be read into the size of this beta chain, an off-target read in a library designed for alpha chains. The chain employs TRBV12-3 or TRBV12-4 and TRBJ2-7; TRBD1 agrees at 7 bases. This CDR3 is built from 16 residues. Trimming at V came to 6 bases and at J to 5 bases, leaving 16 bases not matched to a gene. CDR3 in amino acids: CASSRGSGGRRNEQYF. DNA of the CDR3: TGTGCCAGCAGCCGGGGCTCAGGGGGTCGCAGGAACGAGCAGTACTTC.

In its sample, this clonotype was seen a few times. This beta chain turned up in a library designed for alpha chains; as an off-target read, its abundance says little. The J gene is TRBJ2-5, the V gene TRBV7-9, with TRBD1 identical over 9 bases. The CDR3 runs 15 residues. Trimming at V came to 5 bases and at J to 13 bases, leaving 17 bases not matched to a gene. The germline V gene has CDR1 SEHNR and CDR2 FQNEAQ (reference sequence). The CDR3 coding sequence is TGTGCCAGCAGCCCCGGGACAGGGATTCCAAGAGACGGGTACTTC. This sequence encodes CASSPGTGIPRDGYF.

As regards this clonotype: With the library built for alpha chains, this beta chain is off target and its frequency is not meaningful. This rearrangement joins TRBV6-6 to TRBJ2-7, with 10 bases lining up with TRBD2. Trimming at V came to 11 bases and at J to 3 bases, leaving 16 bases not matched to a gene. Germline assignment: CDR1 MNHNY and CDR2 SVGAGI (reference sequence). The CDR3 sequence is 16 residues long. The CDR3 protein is CAGSQGVSSGGYEQYF. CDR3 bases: TGTGCCGGGTCCCAAGGGGTATCTAGCGGGGGCTACGAGCAGTACTTC.

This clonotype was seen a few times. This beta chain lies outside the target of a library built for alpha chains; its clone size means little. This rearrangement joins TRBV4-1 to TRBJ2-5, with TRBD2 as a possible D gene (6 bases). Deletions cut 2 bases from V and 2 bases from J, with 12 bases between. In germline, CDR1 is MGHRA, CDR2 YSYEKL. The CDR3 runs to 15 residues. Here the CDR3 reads CASSQPLGLQETQYF. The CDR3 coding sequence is TGCGCCAGCAGCCAACCCCTGGGACTTCAAGAGACCCAGTACTTC.

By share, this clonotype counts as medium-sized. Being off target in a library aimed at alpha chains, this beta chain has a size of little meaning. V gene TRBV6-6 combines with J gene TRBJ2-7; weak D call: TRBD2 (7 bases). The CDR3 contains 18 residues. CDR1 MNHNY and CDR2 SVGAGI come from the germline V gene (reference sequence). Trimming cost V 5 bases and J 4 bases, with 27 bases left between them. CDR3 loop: CASSPWGGGRNSYYEQYF. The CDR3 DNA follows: TGTGCCAGCAGTCCCTGGGGGGGGGGCCGAAATTCTTATTACGAGCAGTACTTC.

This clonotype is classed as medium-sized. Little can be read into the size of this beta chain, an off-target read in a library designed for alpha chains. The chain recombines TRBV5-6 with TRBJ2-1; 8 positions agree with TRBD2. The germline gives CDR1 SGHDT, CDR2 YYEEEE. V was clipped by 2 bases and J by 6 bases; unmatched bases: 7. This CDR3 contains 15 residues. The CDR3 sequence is CASSFGFRGGNEQFF. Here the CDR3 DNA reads TGTGCCAGCAGCTTCGGTTTTCGGGGGGGCAATGAGCAGTTCTTC. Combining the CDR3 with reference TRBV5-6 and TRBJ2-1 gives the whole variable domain DAGVTQSPTHLIKTRGQQVTLRCSPKSGHDTVSWYQQALGQGPQFIFQYYEEEERQRGNFPDRFSGHQFPNYSSELNVNALLLGDSALYLCASSFGFRGGNEQFFGPGTRLTVL.

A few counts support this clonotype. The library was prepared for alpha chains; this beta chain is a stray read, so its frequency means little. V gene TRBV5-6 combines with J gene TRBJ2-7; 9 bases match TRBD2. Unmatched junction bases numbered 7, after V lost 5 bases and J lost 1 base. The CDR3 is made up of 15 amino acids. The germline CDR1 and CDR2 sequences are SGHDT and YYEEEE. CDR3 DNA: TGTGCCAGCAGATTCGGGACTAGCCTTTCCTACGAGCAGTACTTC. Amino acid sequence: CASRFGTSLSYEQYF.

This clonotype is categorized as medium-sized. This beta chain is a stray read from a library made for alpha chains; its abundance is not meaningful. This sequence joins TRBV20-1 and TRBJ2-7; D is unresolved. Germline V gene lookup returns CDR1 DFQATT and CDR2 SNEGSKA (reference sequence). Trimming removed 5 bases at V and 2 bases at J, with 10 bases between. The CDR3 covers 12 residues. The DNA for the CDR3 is TGCAGTGCTCCCGACGGTACCTACGAGCAGTACTTC. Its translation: CSAPDGTYEQYF.